These 9 T cell receptor beta chains were all obtained from the same sample, sequenced in a study of chemoradiotherapy in HPV16-positive cancers (dated by TCRdb to 2021 to 2024). Libraries came from the immunoSEQ multiplex PCR assay. TCRdb carries this immuneACCESS record with in-frame sequences only. Its versions omit some clonotypes, under half of them owing to an unresolved V gene in the studies checked, with the rest unexplained. For this sample there are some 29,000 clones; approximately 93% appear just once. More than 15% of the sample is taken by the ten largest. The material sequenced was blood, taken from a patient who underwent chemoradiotherapy. The source of these receptors is a human donor with HPV-associated anogenital cancer.

The V call is TRBV6-4, the J call TRBJ1-5, with TRBD1 matching 9 bases. Germline-derived CDR1 and CDR2 are MRHNA and SNTAGT. CDR3 length: 18 residues. V shed 6 bases and J 5 bases; nucleotides not matched to a gene: 17. DNA of the CDR3: TGTGCCAGCAGACCCAAGGACAGGGGCGGTCATCGTGATCAGCCCCAGCATTTT. It specifies CASRPKDRGGHRDQPQHF.

J is TRBJ2-1 and V is TRBV18, with 7 bases lining up with TRBD1. Losses at the gene ends were 0 bases for V and 3 bases for J; bases not matched to a gene: 8. Germline CDR1 reads KGHSH; CDR2 reads LQKENI. There are 17 residues in the CDR3. CDR3 DNA sequence: TGTGCCAGCTCACCACCTAAGGGGGCAGAACACTACAATGAGCAGTTCTTC. It is translated as CASSPPKGAEHYNEQFF.

The rearrangement uses TRBV7-2 and TRBJ2-7; D is ambiguous. V gave up 1 base and J gave up 2 bases, with 12 bases separating them. Germline V CDR1 and CDR2: SGHTA, FQGNSA. The CDR3 has 15 amino acids. The CDR3 sequence is CASSLEVLTAYEQYF. CDR3 DNA: TGTGCCAGCAGCTTAGAGGTATTAACAGCCTACGAGCAGTACTTC.

This chain uses TRBV7-3 with TRBJ2-7; D tentatively fits TRBD1 or TRBD2 (5 bases each). Trimming cost V 3 bases and J 2 bases, with 14 bases left between them. CDR1 and CDR2 from the germline V gene are SGHTA and FQGTGA. The CDR3 runs to 15 residues. CDR3 region: CASSFDSGATYEQYF. The CDR3 DNA sequence: TGTGCCAGCAGCTTTGACAGCGGAGCCACCTACGAGCAGTACTTC.

The count of this clone is one. Relative to the germline gene, one junction end is altered; a read error may explain this. This rearrangement joins TRBV28 to TRBJ2-1, with D perhaps being TRBD1 or TRBD2 (5 bases each). The CDR3 length is 12 residues. The germline V gene encodes CDR1 MDHEN and CDR2 SYDVKM. The CDR3 spells CASSLVLGRSIF. The DNA for the CDR3 is TGTGCCAGCAGTTTGGTCCTGGGACGGAGTATCTTC.

The V call is TRBV18, the J call TRBJ2-2, with D tentatively TRBD2 (5 bases). The V and J ends lost 3 bases and 1 base respectively, with 9 bases between them. Per germline, CDR1 KGHSH and CDR2 LQKENI. The CDR3 loop spans 15 amino acids. The chain's CDR3 is CASSPDGMNTGELFF. The CDR3 DNA reads as TGTGCCAGCTCACCCGACGGGATGAACACCGGGGAGCTGTTTTTT. Based on the CDR3 plus reference TRBV18 and TRBJ2-2, the full variable domain is NAGVMQNPRHLVRRRGQEARLRCSPMKGHSHVYWYRQLPEEGLKFMVYLQKENIIDESGMPKERFSAEFPKEGPSILRIQQVVRGDSAAYFCASSPDGMNTGELFFGEGSRLTVL.

This sequence joins TRBV19 and TRBJ1-1; possibly TRBD1 for D (6 bases). Germline V gene data show CDR1 as LNHDA and CDR2 as SQIVND (reference sequence). V dropped 6 bases and J dropped 4 bases, with 15 bases sitting between them. The CDR3 is made up of 14 amino acids. The CDR3 region is CASSGTPRLTEAFF. Here the CDR3 DNA reads TGTGCCAGTAGCGGGACACCTCGACTCACTGAAGCTTTCTTT.

V and J are TRBV2 and TRBJ1-1; D perhaps matches TRBD1 (5 bases). The V end was cut by 11 bases, the J end by 2 bases, with 15 bases between. Germline V gene sequence: CDR1 SNHLY, CDR2 FYNNEI. This CDR3 comprises 13 residues. In nucleotides, the CDR3 is TGTGCCGGCGGGGGGAGTATTAACACTGAAGCTTTCTTT. This gives the protein CAGGGSINTEAFF.

The rearrangement uses TRBV2 and TRBJ2-3, with TRBD1 as a possible D gene (5 bases). Germline V gene sequence: CDR1 SNHLY, CDR2 FYNNEI. This CDR3 comprises 15 residues. Trimming removed 9 bases at V and 0 bases at J, with 16 bases between. In nucleotides, the CDR3 is TGTGCCAGGCAGCCAGGGTGGGCTAGCACAGATACGCAGTATTTT. Residues: CARQPGWASTDTQYF.